This TCR beta chain was recovered during a study of early T cells in non-severe SARS-CoV-2 infection. Individual cDNA molecules received unique molecular identifiers during library preparation. TCRdb called the 5' RACE reads again in MiXCR, with one record for every CDR3 protein. The table has fewer than 120,000 distinct CDR3 sequences, roughly 13% seen once. Germline assignment: CDR1 MNHEY and CDR2 SMNVEV (reference sequence). Trimming stripped 4 bases from V and 2 bases from J, with 19 bases between. The CDR3 runs to 17 residues. The sample holds many counts of this clonotype. The specimen comprised whole blood, sampled at baseline. This receptor was taken from an adult who was a healthcare worker with PCR-confirmed SARS-CoV-2 infection or an uninfected control (not recorded which). The chain couples TRBV27 to TRBJ2-3; D tentatively fits TRBD1 or TRBD2 (6 bases each). CDR3 DNA: TGTGCCAGCAGTTCCGTACGAGGGGGGTTCTACACAGATACGCAGTATTTT. Encoded protein: CASSSVRGGFYTDTQYF.